Listed below are T cell receptor beta chains from one sample, sequenced in a study of blood T cell repertoires in COVID-19. The repertoire was sequenced with immunoSEQ multiplex PCR; TCRdb's copy has only in-frame clones and lacks some. This sample has over 400,000 clones, with approximately 86% found just once. Sequencing was done on a sample of PBMCs or T cells enriched from blood (not recorded which). These receptors were collected from a woman aged 55 to 70 who had recovered from COVID-19. Both conserved end residues are part of each CDR3. Fields, in order: D gene, CDR3 length, V gene, J gene, clone size, CDR3 protein, CDR3 DNA. D genes are given only for firm matches. Only some rows state a clone size, as once, few, many or a class for expanded clones.

D: NA; length: 11; V: TRBV5-4; J: TRBJ1-4; size: NA; CDR3: CAIQQGEKLFF; DNA: TGTGCCATCCAGCAGGGGGAAAAACTGTTTTTT
D: NA; length: 11; V: TRBV29-1; J: TRBJ1-3; size: NA; CDR3: CGQGKGNTIYF; DNA: TGCGGGCAGGGTAAAGGAAACACCATATATTTT
D: TRBD1; length: 16; V: TRBV5-6; J: TRBJ1-5; size: NA; CDR3: CASSSRMGQTNQPQHF; DNA: TGTGCCAGCAGCTCCCGAATGGGACAGACCAATCAGCCCCAGCATTTT
D: TRBD2; length: 16; V: TRBV11-2; J: TRBJ2-1; size: once; CDR3: CASSPSRLAGGGEQFF; DNA: TGTGCCAGCAGCCCGTCCCGACTAGCGGGGGGCGGTGAGCAGTTCTTC
D: TRBD1; length: 14; V: TRBV6-5; J: TRBJ2-5; size: NA; CDR3: CASSNRGRRETQYF; DNA: TGTGCCAGCAGTAACAGGGGGCGCAGGGAGACCCAGTACTTC
D: TRBD2; length: 16; V: TRBV4-1; J: TRBJ2-1; size: NA; CDR3: CASSHATSGGANEQFF; DNA: TGCGCCAGCAGCCATGCTACTAGCGGGGGGGCTAATGAGCAGTTCTTC
D: TRBD1; length: 17; V: TRBV2; J: TRBJ1-1; size: NA; CDR3: CASSSKPYDRGGTEAFF; DNA: TGTGCCAGCAGTTCCAAACCATATGACAGGGGCGGAACTGAAGCTTTCTTT
D: TRBD1; length: 14; V: TRBV4-1; J: TRBJ2-7; size: NA; CDR3: CASSHRTGPSEQYF; DNA: TGCGCCAGCAGCCACAGGACAGGCCCCTCGGAGCAGTACTTC
D: TRBD1; length: 17; V: TRBV19; J: TRBJ1-5; size: NA; CDR3: CASSALIQGAESWPQHF; DNA: TGTGCCAGTAGTGCGCTGATACAGGGGGCTGAGTCTTGGCCCCAGCATTTT
D: TRBD1; length: 15; V: TRBV7-9; J: TRBJ2-2; size: NA; CDR3: CASSLGTGLSGELFF; DNA: TGTGCCAGCAGCTTGGGGACAGGGCTCTCCGGGGAGCTGTTTTTT
D: NA; length: 15; V: TRBV29-1; J: TRBJ2-1; size: NA; CDR3: CSVDSMVSSYNEQFF; DNA: TGCAGCGTCGACAGCATGGTAAGCTCCTACAATGAGCAGTTCTTC
D: NA; length: 14; V: TRBV6-5; J: TRBJ2-1; size: NA; CDR3: CASSRRGSYNEQFF; DNA: TGTGCCAGCAGCCGTCGGGGGTCCTACAATGAGCAGTTCTTC
D: TRBD1; length: 16; V: TRBV7-6; J: TRBJ1-5; size: NA; CDR3: CASSLEGGGSNQPQHF; DNA: TGTGCCAGCAGCTTAGAAGGAGGGGGCAGCAATCAGCCCCAGCATTTT
D: NA; length: 14; V: TRBV6-2/TRBV6-3; J: TRBJ1-2; size: NA; CDR3: CASSSLSGAYGYTF; DNA: TGTGCCAGCAGTTCTCTTTCAGGCGCCTATGGCTACACCTTC
D: NA; length: 14; V: TRBV2; J: TRBJ1-6; size: NA; CDR3: CASSGRSGNSPLHF; DNA: TGTGCCAGCAGTGGCAGGTCAGGGAATTCACCCCTCCACTTT
D: TRBD2; length: 17; V: TRBV3-1/TRBV3-2; J: TRBJ2-1; size: NA; CDR3: CASSQGKGLAGSHEQFF; DNA: TGTGCCAGCAGCCAAGGCAAGGGACTAGCGGGATCCCATGAGCAGTTCTTC
D: NA; length: 11; V: TRBV10-2; J: TRBJ2-7; size: NA; CDR3: CASSGPLEQYF; DNA: TGCGCCAGCAGTGGTCCCTTAGAGCAGTACTTC
D: NA; length: 13; V: TRBV15; J: TRBJ2-3; size: NA; CDR3: CATSDRSTDTQYF; DNA: TGTGCCACCAGCGACCGGAGTACAGATACGCAGTATTTT
D: NA; length: 15; V: TRBV28; J: TRBJ1-2; size: NA; CDR3: CASSPPRTEIYGYTF; DNA: TGTGCCAGCAGTCCCCCTCGGACAGAAATCTATGGCTACACCTTC
D: TRBD1; length: 14; V: TRBV30; J: TRBJ2-5; size: NA; CDR3: CAWSLRGLKETQYF; DNA: TGTGCCTGGAGTCTCAGGGGGCTGAAAGAGACCCAGTACTTC
D: NA; length: 13; V: TRBV6-5; J: TRBJ1-5; size: once; CDR3: CASRQVGGQPQHF; DNA: TGTGCCAGCAGACAGGTAGGGGGTCAGCCCCAGCATTTT
D: NA; length: 14; V: TRBV24-1; J: TRBJ2-1; size: NA; CDR3: CATSGERGGHEQFF; DNA: TGTGCCACCAGTGGGGAGCGAGGGGGACATGAGCAGTTCTTC
D: NA; length: 13; V: TRBV2; J: TRBJ1-4; size: NA; CDR3: CASGGWAAGELFF; DNA: TGTGCCAGCGGAGGATGGGCAGCTGGTGAACTGTTTTTT
D: NA; length: 18; V: TRBV7-2; J: TRBJ2-1; size: NA; CDR3: CASSLVSGQSLPSNEQFF; DNA: TGTGCCAGCAGCTTAGTGTCCGGACAAAGTTTACCCTCCAATGAGCAGTTCTTC
D: TRBD1; length: 16; V: TRBV4-2; J: TRBJ1-5; size: NA; CDR3: CASSQDNNRGDQPQHF; DNA: TGTGCCAGCAGCCAAGATAATAACAGGGGGGATCAGCCCCAGCATTTT
D: NA; length: 12; V: TRBV6-5; J: TRBJ1-1; size: NA; CDR3: CASRSEVREAFF; DNA: TGTGCCAGCAGGTCCGAGGTCCGTGAAGCTTTCTTT
D: NA; length: 12; V: TRBV5-4; J: TRBJ2-3; size: NA; CDR3: CASSLIGDTQYF; DNA: TGTGCCAGCAGCTTGATCGGAGATACGCAGTATTTT
D: TRBD1; length: 14; V: TRBV5-1; J: TRBJ1-4; size: NA; CDR3: CASRKGQGNEKLFF; DNA: TGCGCCAGCAGGAAGGGACAGGGGAATGAAAAACTGTTTTTT
D: NA; length: 14; V: TRBV2; J: TRBJ2-1; size: once; CDR3: CARRKGGGFDEQFF; DNA: TGTGCCAGGCGGAAAGGGGGGGGCTTCGATGAGCAGTTCTTC
D: NA; length: 13; V: TRBV6-5; J: TRBJ2-5; size: once; CDR3: CASSYVPEETQYF; DNA: TGTGCCAGCAGTTACGTTCCAGAAGAGACCCAGTACTTC
D: NA; length: 12; V: TRBV29-1; J: TRBJ1-2; size: NA; CDR3: CSLADSIYGYTF; DNA: TGCAGCCTTGCGGACAGTATCTATGGCTACACCTTC
D: NA; length: 14; V: TRBV28; J: TRBJ2-4; size: NA; CDR3: CASSSFRGFNIQYF; DNA: TGTGCCAGCAGTTCGTTCAGGGGTTTTAACATTCAGTACTTC
D: NA; length: 11; V: TRBV20-1; J: TRBJ1-1; size: NA; CDR3: CSARTAILAFF; DNA: TGCAGTGCTAGAACCGCTATTTTGGCTTTCTTT
D: NA; length: 14; V: TRBV2; J: TRBJ1-6; size: NA; CDR3: CASNRPLIDSPLHF; DNA: TGTGCCAGCAACAGACCGTTGATTGATTCACCCCTCCACTTT
D: TRBD2; length: 14; V: TRBV5-4; J: TRBJ2-1; size: NA; CDR3: CASTSGGGAYEQFF; DNA: TGTGCCAGCACTAGTGGCGGGGGGGCATATGAGCAGTTCTTC
D: TRBD1; length: 15; V: TRBV27; J: TRBJ1-5; size: NA; CDR3: CASSVGQGGNQPQHF; DNA: TGTGCCAGCAGTGTCGGACAGGGAGGCAATCAGCCCCAGCATTTT
D: NA; length: 15; V: TRBV5-1; J: TRBJ1-1; size: once; CDR3: CASSLRSSMNTEAFF; DNA: TGCGCCAGCAGCTTGAGGAGTAGCATGAACACTGAAGCTTTCTTT
D: TRBD1; length: 14; V: TRBV5-1; J: TRBJ1-2; size: NA; CDR3: CASSQGQGNYGYTF; DNA: TGCGCCAGCAGCCAAGGACAGGGGAACTATGGCTACACCTTC
D: TRBD1; length: 17; V: TRBV4-1; J: TRBJ1-1; size: NA; CDR3: CASSFSDRGLRGTEAFF; DNA: TGCGCCAGCAGCTTTTCGGACAGGGGGCTTAGGGGCACTGAAGCTTTCTTT
D: NA; length: 14; V: TRBV27; J: TRBJ2-7; size: NA; CDR3: CASSRQVGSYEQYF; DNA: TGTGCCAGCAGCCGGCAGGTCGGATCCTACGAGCAGTACTTC
D: TRBD1; length: 13; V: TRBV7-9; J: TRBJ1-2; size: few; CDR3: CASSLGTDYGYTF; DNA: TGTGCCAGCAGCCTAGGGACAGATTATGGCTACACCTTC
D: NA; length: 15; V: TRBV9; J: TRBJ2-2; size: NA; CDR3: CASSVSGQNTGELFF; DNA: TGTGCCAGCAGCGTATCTGGCCAGAACACCGGGGAGCTGTTTTTT
D: NA; length: 12; V: TRBV3-1/TRBV3-2; J: TRBJ1-2; size: NA; CDR3: CASSYDTYGYTF; DNA: TGTGCCAGCAGCTACGACACGTATGGCTACACCTTC
D: TRBD2; length: 15; V: TRBV5-1; J: TRBJ2-3; size: NA; CDR3: CASSLGLVDADTQYF; DNA: TGCGCCAGCAGCTTAGGACTAGTAGACGCAGATACGCAGTATTTT
D: TRBD1; length: 15; V: TRBV6-5; J: TRBJ2-7; size: NA; CDR3: CASSRIAGQANEQYF; DNA: TGTGCCAGCAGCCGGATTGCGGGACAGGCCAATGAGCAGTACTTC
D: NA; length: 16; V: TRBV28; J: TRBJ1-4; size: NA; CDR3: CASSFSGATTNEKLFF; DNA: TGTGCCAGCAGTTTCTCTGGAGCCACAACTAATGAAAAACTGTTTTTT
D: TRBD2; length: 15; V: TRBV2; J: TRBJ2-3; size: NA; CDR3: CASSEPSGGTDTQYF; DNA: TGTGCCAGCAGTGAGCCTAGCGGGGGCACAGATACGCAGTATTTT
D: NA; length: 14; V: TRBV2; J: TRBJ2-3; size: NA; CDR3: CASLEARAADTQYF; DNA: TGTGCCAGCTTAGAGGCCAGGGCTGCAGATACGCAGTATTTT
D: TRBD1; length: 14; V: TRBV10-3; J: TRBJ2-2; size: NA; CDR3: CAIRAGQGTGELFF; DNA: TGTGCCATCAGGGCGGGACAGGGGACCGGGGAGCTGTTTTTT